The clone carrying this T cell receptor beta chain was counted only a few times. The target antigen is unknown. The data are from a study of T-cell memory formation after mild COVID-19. Study details: TCR clusters mostly belonged to single donors. Study results and caveats: Pre-infection memory already had some responding clones, implying cross-reactive memory joined.

TCRdb re-called the 5' RACE reads through MiXCR, storing one row per CDR3 protein. Altogether tens of thousands of distinct CDR3 sequences are present, 9.5% to 15% being singletons, with the ten largest covering 41%. The source is a man in his late teens or twenties who had mild COVID-19 (a few samples of this study predate the infection). Cell type and time point are not known. Sequenced: PBMCs or a T cell subset sorted from them (not recorded which).

CDR3: CASSLFGPPSNQPQHF. The CDR3 DNA reads TGTGCCAGCAGTTTATTCGGACCCCCTAGTAATCAGCCCCAGCATTTT. The chain recombines TRBV27 with TRBJ1-5; D is undetermined. Germline loops: CDR1 MNHEY, CDR2 SMNVEV (reference sequence). V was pared by 1 base and J by 4 bases, with 14 bases between. This CDR3 has 16 residues.